The 17 T cell receptor beta chains below were found in one sample sequenced in a study of blood T cell repertoires in COVID-19 (dated by TCRdb to 2018 to 2021). To prepare the library, the immunoSEQ multiplex PCR assay was applied. TCRdb stores this immuneACCESS table with in-frame sequences only. Part of the clones is absent; in the studies checked, under half of the shortfall reflects unresolved V genes, and no reason is known for the rest. For this sample there are roughly 100,000 clones; 92% appear just once. Around 2% of the sample comes from the top ten. Sequenced material: peripheral blood. The origin of the receptors is a woman in her 50s with COVID-19, enrolled during active disease.

CDR3 DNA: TGCGCCAGCAGTGAGTCGCACAGGTTCTCCTACAATGAGCAGTTCTTC. Translation: CASSESHRFSYNEQFF. V is TRBV10-1 and J is TRBJ2-1; D perhaps matches TRBD1 (5 bases). Germline V gene sequence: CDR1 WNHNN, CDR2 SYGVQD (reference sequence). The CDR3 is 16 residues long. V shed 0 bases and J shed 0 bases, with 9 bases lying between them.

V and J are TRBV7-2 and TRBJ2-1, with TRBD2 matching over 7 bases. The CDR3 is 15 amino acids. Losses at the gene ends were 1 base for V and 1 base for J; bases not matched to a gene: 1. CDR1 and CDR2 from the germline V gene are SGHTA and FQGNSA. CDR3: CASSLGTRSYNEQFF. CDR3 DNA: TGTGCCAGCAGCTTAGGGACTAGATCCTACAATGAGCAGTTCTTC.

The chain couples TRBV5-1 to TRBJ1-1, with 8 bases aligning to TRBD1. The CDR3 consists of 13 residues. Germline CDR1 reads SGHRS; CDR2 reads YFSETQ. After removal of 5 bases from V and 4 bases from J, the junction contained 4 bases not matched to a gene. The CDR3 DNA sequence: TGCGCCAGCAGTCCACAGGGGGGCACTGAAGCTTTCTTT. Translation gives CASSPQGGTEAFF.

CDR3 sequence: CASSPSGMTYEQYV. The DNA for the CDR3 is TGTGCCAGCAGTCCCTCAGGGATGACCTACGAGCAGTACGTC. The V call is TRBV6-5, the J call TRBJ2-7; D possibly corresponds to TRBD1 (5 bases). CDR1 and CDR2 (germline): MNHEY, SVGAGI. The CDR3 covers 14 residues. V lost 5 bases to trimming and J lost 2 bases, with 13 bases between them.

The V and J genes are TRBV7-6 and TRBJ2-7, with TRBD1 as a possible D gene (7 bases). The CDR3 has 15 residues. Deletions cut 5 bases from V and 1 base from J, with 15 bases between. Germline V gene lookup returns CDR1 SGHVS and CDR2 FNYEAQ. CDR3 loop: CASSLKQGTSYEQYF. The CDR3 nucleotides are TGTGCCAGCAGCCTCAAACAGGGGACTTCCTACGAGCAGTACTTC.

The V gene is TRBV4-2, the J gene TRBJ2-1, with a possible D match to TRBD1 (7 bases). Germline CDR1 is LGHNA and CDR2 is YNFKEQ. V lost 0 bases and J 9 bases, leaving 15 bases between the germline ends. CDR3 length: 15 residues. This chain's CDR3 is CASSQEGGGTGEQFF. The DNA for the CDR3 is TGTGCCAGCAGCCAAGAAGGAGGGGGCACAGGTGAGCAGTTCTTC.

This chain links TRBV11-2 with TRBJ2-5; D is uncertain. Germline V gene sequence: CDR1 SGHAT, CDR2 FQNNGV. The CDR3 covers 11 residues. V lost 3 bases to trimming and J lost 5 bases, with 4 bases between them. Written as DNA, the CDR3 is TGTGCCAGCAGCTTGGGCGAGACCCAGTACTTC. Protein product: CASSLGETQYF.

This clone was detected only a few times. The CDR3 bases are TGCGCCAGCAGCCAAGAGTCGGGGTTGGTTTCACCCCTCCACTTT. Protein sequence: CASSQESGLVSPLHF. V is TRBV4-1 and J is TRBJ1-6; D remains unclear. Trimming shortened V by 0 bases and J by 9 bases, and 12 bases separated the two germline ends. The CDR3 is 15 amino acids. The germline gives CDR1 MGHRA, CDR2 YSYEKL.

This clone was counted a single time. This chain links TRBV10-2 with TRBJ2-1, with TRBD2 matching over 9 bases. Germline V gene sequence: CDR1 WSHSY, CDR2 SAAADI. V gave up 6 bases and J gave up 3 bases; unmatched junction bases: 6. The CDR3 sequence is 15 residues long. CDR3 coding DNA: TGCGCCAGCAGCCCCAAGCGGGGGGACTACAATGAGCAGTTCTTC. Translation gives CASSPKRGDYNEQFF.

The rearrangement links TRBV10-3 to TRBJ1-4; D is unresolved. Trimming stripped 8 bases from V and 2 bases from J, with 15 bases between. There are 15 residues in the CDR3. CDR1 ENHRY and CDR2 SYGVKD come from the germline V gene. The CDR3 loop reads CAIPFSSPTNEKLFF. The CDR3 DNA reads TGTGCCATCCCCTTTTCGAGCCCCACTAATGAAAAACTGTTTTTT.

The CDR3 sequence: CATSDQTGGNQPQHF. CDR3 in DNA: TGTGCCACCAGTGATCAAACAGGGGGCAATCAGCCCCAGCATTTT. The rearrangement joins TRBV24-1 to TRBJ1-5; 7 nucleotides match TRBD1. This CDR3 is built from 15 residues. Per germline, CDR1 KGHDR and CDR2 SFDVKD. Trimming at V came to 3 bases and at J to 2 bases, leaving 3 bases not matched to a gene.

CDR3 in amino acids: CASTQTGGVETQYF. The DNA for the CDR3 is TGTGCCAGTACTCAGACAGGGGGCGTAGAGACCCAGTACTTC. J is TRBJ2-5 and V is TRBV19; TRBD1 aligns across 10 bases. This CDR3 has 14 residues. From germline, CDR1 is LNHDA and CDR2 SQIVND (reference sequence). V was pared by 7 bases and J by 4 bases, with 6 bases of the junction left unmatched. Looking up the rest from reference TRBV19 and TRBJ2-5 gives the full variable domain: DGGITQSPKYLFRKEGQNVTLSCEQNLNHDAMYWYRQDPGQGLRLIYYSQIVNDFQKGDIAEGYSVSREKKESFPLTVTSAQKNPTAFYLCASTQTGGVETQYFGPGTRLLVL.

The V call is TRBV4-3, the J call TRBJ1-1; tentative D call: TRBD1 (5 bases). This CDR3 has 16 residues. Germline V gene sequence: CDR1 LGHNA, CDR2 YSLEER. V was shortened by 0 bases and J by 5 bases, with 16 bases between the two germline ends. In nucleotides, the CDR3 is TGCGCCAGCAGCCAAGATTGGCCGGCAGGGTGGACTGAAGCTTTCTTT. Translating gives CASSQDWPAGWTEAFF.

V gene TRBV27 combines with J gene TRBJ1-5; 8 bases agree with TRBD1. The germline V gene encodes CDR1 MNHEY and CDR2 SMNVEV (reference sequence). Unmatched junction bases numbered 12, after V lost 5 bases and J lost 12 bases. The CDR3 has 14 amino acids. CDR3 sequence (DNA): TGTGCCAGCAGTCCCCAGGGGGCGCCTCAAATCCAGCATTTT. It codes for CASSPQGAPQIQHF.

The rearrangement uses TRBV7-9 and TRBJ1-2, with 7 bases fitting TRBD1. After removal of 3 bases from V and 2 bases from J, the junction contained 3 bases not matched to a gene. Germline loops: CDR1 SEHNR, CDR2 FQNEAQ (reference sequence). CDR3 length: 14 residues. As DNA, the CDR3 is TGTGCCAGCAGCTTGTGGGACAGCAACTATGGCTACACCTTC. Its protein product is CASSLWDSNYGYTF.

The chain is built from TRBV7-2 and TRBJ2-1; 9 nucleotides align to TRBD2. Germline values: CDR1 SGHTA, CDR2 FQGNSA. J was trimmed by 7 bases and V by 5 bases; bases with no gene match: 6. The CDR3 is 14 residues long. The CDR3 region is CASSNQRGVNEQFF. CDR3 coding DNA: TGTGCCAGCAGCAACCAGCGGGGGGTGAATGAGCAGTTCTTC.

The rearrangement joins TRBV7-9 to TRBJ1-2, with a possible D match to TRBD1 (5 bases). The V and J ends lost 5 bases and 6 bases respectively, with 16 bases between them. The CDR3 extends over 14 amino acids. Germline V gives CDR1 SEHNR, CDR2 FQNEAQ (reference sequence). CDR3 sequence (DNA): TGTGCCAGCAGCCCTTCTATGGGAGGGGATGGCTACACCTTC. Translated: CASSPSMGGDGYTF.